This is a list of T cell receptor beta chains from one sample in a study of blood T cell repertoires in COVID-19. Libraries were prepared by immunoSEQ multiplex PCR; TCRdb keeps only in-frame clonotypes and omits some of them. In the table there are some 65,000 clones, 90% of which are singletons. Source material: peripheral blood. The receptor set was obtained from a man aged 50 or older with COVID-19, enrolled during active disease. CDR3s leave out the opening cysteine and the closing phenylalanine or tryptophan. Each record gives: J gene, V gene, CDR3 protein.

j_gene: TRBJ2-3; v_gene: TRBV5-5; CDR3aa: ASSLGWGQGAGDTQY
j_gene: TRBJ2-7; v_gene: TRBV7-9; CDR3aa: ASSLGGTGVSSYEQY
j_gene: TRBJ2-3; v_gene: TRBV4-2; CDR3aa: ASSDPSGALESTDTQY
j_gene: TRBJ2-1; v_gene: TRBV19; CDR3aa: ASSPRGLVGNEQF
j_gene: TRBJ1-5; v_gene: TRBV25-1; CDR3aa: ASSEKGAYQPQH
j_gene: TRBJ2-1; v_gene: TRBV7-3; CDR3aa: ASSSGLAGANEQF
j_gene: TRBJ2-7; v_gene: TRBV7-9; CDR3aa: ASSYADRVSYEQY
j_gene: TRBJ1-5; v_gene: TRBV5-5; CDR3aa: ASSWTVSRSNQPQH
j_gene: TRBJ2-5; v_gene: TRBV19; CDR3aa: ASSAGPRDQETQY
j_gene: TRBJ1-2; v_gene: TRBV4-2; CDR3aa: ASSQDRGGVDGYT
j_gene: TRBJ2-5; v_gene: TRBV4-2; CDR3aa: ASSQDPRGSGRRETQY
j_gene: TRBJ1-2; v_gene: TRBV18; CDR3aa: ASSPTGTGGFGYT
j_gene: TRBJ1-3; v_gene: TRBV7-9; CDR3aa: ASSSIYRGDSGNTIY
j_gene: TRBJ2-1; v_gene: TRBV7-6; CDR3aa: ASSLAGMEQF
j_gene: TRBJ2-3; v_gene: TRBV25-1; CDR3aa: ASSEYVATGGTDTQY
j_gene: TRBJ1-5; v_gene: TRBV15; CDR3aa: ATSSRDRGLSNQPQH
j_gene: TRBJ1-4; v_gene: TRBV28; CDR3aa: ASSSQGALTNEKLF
j_gene: TRBJ1-5; v_gene: TRBV28; CDR3aa: ASNVVTGYHQPQH
j_gene: TRBJ2-7; v_gene: TRBV19; CDR3aa: ASRAPGQSYEQY
j_gene: TRBJ2-1; v_gene: TRBV9; CDR3aa: ASSVAWGSGSGNNEQF
j_gene: TRBJ1-4; v_gene: TRBV5-1; CDR3aa: ASRPDSGEKLF
j_gene: TRBJ1-1; v_gene: TRBV3-1/TRBV3-2; CDR3aa: ASSQDWGPEAF
j_gene: TRBJ2-3; v_gene: TRBV7-3; CDR3aa: ASSLGTHSSTDTQY
j_gene: TRBJ2-2; v_gene: TRBV9; CDR3aa: ASRRGGYREGTGELF
j_gene: TRBJ2-1; v_gene: TRBV6-6; CDR3aa: ASSYPGLAGVNEQF
j_gene: TRBJ2-6; v_gene: TRBV7-3; CDR3aa: ASSLKGPGTGGPILSGANVLT
j_gene: TRBJ1-1; v_gene: TRBV7-2; CDR3aa: ASSLVSGISEAF
j_gene: TRBJ2-5; v_gene: TRBV29-1; CDR3aa: SAGRTQETQY
j_gene: TRBJ2-1; v_gene: TRBV19; CDR3aa: ASSIWDPSGIGSEQF
j_gene: TRBJ2-7; v_gene: TRBV10-3; CDR3aa: AISAVVSYEQY
j_gene: TRBJ1-2; v_gene: TRBV6-5; CDR3aa: ASRETGRGYT
j_gene: TRBJ2-2; v_gene: TRBV9; CDR3aa: ASSAKREAGPAGELF
j_gene: TRBJ2-1; v_gene: TRBV19; CDR3aa: ASSSGRNNEQF
j_gene: TRBJ1-1; v_gene: TRBV19; CDR3aa: ASSTRQSSTEAF
j_gene: TRBJ2-2; v_gene: TRBV9; CDR3aa: ASSVHGTSGPESTGELF
j_gene: TRBJ2-3; v_gene: TRBV11-2; CDR3aa: ASSSLLGGRESTDTQY
j_gene: TRBJ2-7; v_gene: TRBV5-1; CDR3aa: ASTASGTYEQY
j_gene: TRBJ2-7; v_gene: TRBV5-1; CDR3aa: ASSLAYGRVDEQY
j_gene: TRBJ2-7; v_gene: TRBV7-2; CDR3aa: ASSFGLAGYEQY
j_gene: TRBJ1-3; v_gene: TRBV27; CDR3aa: ASSFSSTRGNTIY
j_gene: TRBJ2-7; v_gene: TRBV7-2; CDR3aa: ASSLLASSYEQY
j_gene: TRBJ1-1; v_gene: TRBV25-1; CDR3aa: ASSDGQGVGEAF
j_gene: TRBJ2-7; v_gene: TRBV28; CDR3aa: ASSTGGPREQY
j_gene: TRBJ1-4; v_gene: TRBV2; CDR3aa: ASSDFSGGEKLF
j_gene: TRBJ1-2; v_gene: TRBV28; CDR3aa: ASSSHSFGQGIYGYT
j_gene: TRBJ2-7; v_gene: TRBV28; CDR3aa: ASSQPGTRHEQY
j_gene: TRBJ2-7; v_gene: TRBV7-2; CDR3aa: ASSLESRLLRGPYEQY
j_gene: TRBJ2-7; v_gene: TRBV6-6; CDR3aa: ASSTLTGGYEQY
j_gene: TRBJ2-2; v_gene: TRBV2; CDR3aa: ASGLAGGWDTGELF
j_gene: TRBJ1-1; v_gene: TRBV29-1; CDR3aa: SDRENTEAF
j_gene: TRBJ2-5; v_gene: TRBV6-5; CDR3aa: ASSVFSGRQETQY
j_gene: TRBJ1-2; v_gene: TRBV14; CDR3aa: ASSQGQPFYGYT
j_gene: TRBJ1-6; v_gene: TRBV19; CDR3aa: ASSITGSNSPLH